A selection of T cell receptor beta chains follows, all from one sample in a study of blood T cell repertoires in COVID-19. Repertoires were generated with immunoSEQ multiplex PCR, while TCRdb's copy carries only in-frame clones and drops some. The data show about 70,000 clones, approximately 83% seen once. The sample was peripheral blood. The source of these receptors is a human donor in a cohort sampled during active COVID-19. Both conserved end residues are part of each CDR3. A D gene is named only where the DNA matches it firmly. Size values are once, few and many counts, or a class for expanded clones, and some rows have none.

size,J,D,V,DNA,CDR3
NA,TRBJ2-7,NA,TRBV5-5,TGTGCCAGCAGCGCACCGACCGGGTTCTACGAGCAGTACTTC,CASSAPTGFYEQYF
few,TRBJ2-5,TRBD1,TRBV5-1,TGCGCCAGCAGACGGACAGGGGAAGAGACCCAGTACTTC,CASRRTGEETQYF
NA,TRBJ1-6,NA,TRBV30,TGCGCCTGGAGTGTCGGCAGGGGCGATAGGAATTCACCCCTCCACTTT,CAWSVGRGDRNSPLHF
NA,TRBJ1-6,NA,TRBV19,TGTGCCAGTAGTATAGTGGTAAAGCTACCTAATTCACCCCTCCACTTT,CASSIVVKLPNSPLHF
NA,TRBJ2-2,TRBD2,TRBV28,TGTGCCAGCAGTTTAGGAACCGGGGGGGCCCGGACCGGGGAGCTGTTTTTT,CASSLGTGGARTGELFF
NA,TRBJ2-1,NA,TRBV6-1,TGTGCCAGCAGTGAATGGGGGGACCCATACAATGAGCAGTTCTTC,CASSEWGDPYNEQFF
few,TRBJ2-7,NA,TRBV3-1/TRBV3-2,TGTGCCAGCAGCCAGCGCAGGTTCGGGAACGAGCAGTACTTC,CASSQRRFGNEQYF
few,TRBJ2-1,TRBD2,TRBV7-6,TGTGCCAGCAGCTTGGCTAGCGGGGGTGGTGGTGAGCAGTTCTTC,CASSLASGGGGEQFF
NA,TRBJ2-3,TRBD1,TRBV5-1,TGCGCCAGCACTGCGGGACAGGGTGCGGATACGCAGTATTTT,CASTAGQGADTQYF
NA,TRBJ1-3,TRBD1,TRBV5-6,TGTGCCAGCAGTCGTGGACAGGCGCTCTCTGGAAACACCATATATTTT,CASSRGQALSGNTIYF
NA,TRBJ1-5,NA,TRBV5-8,TGTGCCAGCAGCTACATGATGGTTAGCAATCAGCCCCAGCATTTT,CASSYMMVSNQPQHF
NA,TRBJ2-1,TRBD2,TRBV7-9,TGTGCCAGCAGCGGACTAGCGGGGGGGCTGTATGAGCAGTTCTTC,CASSGLAGGLYEQFF
NA,TRBJ2-5,TRBD1,TRBV5-4,TGTGCCAGCAGCCCCGGACAGGGGGGAGTTCAAGAGACCCAGTACTTC,CASSPGQGGVQETQYF
NA,TRBJ1-4,NA,TRBV28,TGTCCCCCTCACAGACCGGTTAATGAAAAACTGTTTTTT,CPPHRPVNEKLFF
NA,TRBJ1-5,NA,TRBV5-1,TGCGCCAGCAGCTTGGATAACAGAAATCAGCCCCAGCATTTT,CASSLDNRNQPQHF
NA,TRBJ1-1,NA,TRBV5-1,TGCGCCAGCAAGGTCGGACAGCAGAACACTGAAGCTTTCTTT,CASKVGQQNTEAFF
NA,TRBJ1-4,NA,TRBV5-4,TGTGCCAGCAGCTGGGGGGGGACCAATAATGAAAAACTGTTTTTT,CASSWGGTNNEKLFF
NA,TRBJ1-5,NA,TRBV5-1,TGCGCCAGCAGCTTGGACGGAGGGGAACAGCCCCAGCATTTT,CASSLDGGEQPQHF
NA,TRBJ1-1,NA,TRBV28,TGTGCCAGCACTATGGGGGGGGGCAACACTGAAGCTTTCTTT,CASTMGGGNTEAFF
NA,TRBJ1-1,NA,TRBV5-1,TGCGCCAGCAGCTTGGACAGATTCATGAACACTGAAGCTTTCTTT,CASSLDRFMNTEAFF
NA,TRBJ1-5,TRBD1,TRBV5-8,TGTGCCAGCAGCGCCGCCGGGACAGAGCCCGTCGGCGGGCCCCAGCATTTT,CASSAAGTEPVGGPQHF
NA,TRBJ1-4,NA,TRBV5-4,TGTGCCAGCAGCTTGGGAGGTGCGGGGGGCAGGCAATTT,CASSLGGAGGRQF
NA,TRBJ2-7,TRBD1,TRBV11-1,TGTGCCAGCAGCCCTCACACAGGGGGCCTTTCCTACGAGCAGTACTTC,CASSPHTGGLSYEQYF
NA,TRBJ1-1,NA,TRBV9,TGTGCCAGCAGCGTAGGCGGCATGAACACTGAAGCTTTCTTT,CASSVGGMNTEAFF
NA,TRBJ1-1,TRBD1,TRBV7-9,TGTGCCAGCAGCTTTACGCAGGGGGCTGAAGCTTTCTTT,CASSFTQGAEAFF
NA,TRBJ1-3,NA,TRBV4-1,TGCGCCAGCAGCCAAGATGGGACTCCGACCCGATCTGGAAACACCATATATTTT,CASSQDGTPTRSGNTIYF
NA,TRBJ1-4,NA,TRBV3-1/TRBV3-2,TGTGCCAGCAGCCAAGAAGGAGGTGAAAAACTGTTTTTT,CASSQEGGEKLFF
once,TRBJ2-2,TRBD1,TRBV5-1,TGCGCCAGCAGCCCAGGGGGCTTCGGGGAGCTGTTTTTT,CASSPGGFGELFF
once,TRBJ1-2,NA,TRBV7-6,TGTGCCAGCAGCCCGCAGTTTGAAGGCTACACCTTC,CASSPQFEGYTF
NA,TRBJ2-1,TRBD2,TRBV11-3,TGTGCCAGCAGCCTAGCGGGGGGGCATGAGCAGTTCTTC,CASSLAGGHEQFF
NA,TRBJ1-1,NA,TRBV6-2/TRBV6-3,TGTGCCAGCAGTTATGGTGAGGTTACTGAAGCTTTCTTT,CASSYGEVTEAFF
NA,TRBJ1-6,NA,TRBV6-5,TGTGCCAGCAGGACCATACAGGTCAGGAATTCACCCCTCCACTTT,CASRTIQVRNSPLHF
NA,TRBJ1-1,NA,TRBV5-1,TGCGCCAGCAGCTTAGGACAGTCGAACACTGAAGCTTTCTTT,CASSLGQSNTEAFF
NA,TRBJ2-7,NA,TRBV12-5,TGTGCTAGTGGTTTGTCCGACGGGGTCCTTTACGAGCAGTACTTC,CASGLSDGVLYEQYF
NA,TRBJ2-3,NA,TRBV6-4,TGTGCCAGCAGCGACACTGAAAGTTCTAGCACAGATACGCAGTATTTT,CASSDTESSSTDTQYF
NA,TRBJ1-1,NA,TRBV9,TGTGCCAGCAGCGTAGAGGTGCGGGTGACTGAAGCTTTCTTT,CASSVEVRVTEAFF
NA,TRBJ1-1,NA,TRBV18,TGTGCCAGCACGATAGGGGGAACTGAAGCTTTCTTT,CASTIGGTEAFF
NA,TRBJ2-7,TRBD1,TRBV6-5,TGTGCCAGCAATCGAAACCGGGACAGGTTCTACGAGCAGTACTTC,CASNRNRDRFYEQYF
NA,TRBJ1-2,NA,TRBV28,TGTGCCAGCAGTTTAGACAGCTATGGCTACACCTTC,CASSLDSYGYTF
NA,TRBJ2-3,TRBD2,TRBV13,TGTGCCAGCAGCCCTAGTAGCGGGGGCCGGTATTTT,CASSPSSGGRYF
NA,TRBJ2-3,TRBD2,TRBV5-4,TGTGCCAGCAGCCCGGGACTAGCGGGGTTGGGGAGGGATACGCAGTATTTT,CASSPGLAGLGRDTQYF
NA,TRBJ2-7,NA,TRBV30,TGTGCCTGGACGACTGTTAACGAGCAGTACTTC,CAWTTVNEQYF
NA,TRBJ1-1,NA,TRBV13,TGTGCCAGCAGCTTAGCGGGGGGGCGGACTGAAGCTTTCTTT,CASSLAGGRTEAFF
NA,TRBJ2-7,TRBD2,TRBV7-2,TGTGCCAGCAGCCCTTTCGGGGGGGGGACCTACGAGCAGTACTTC,CASSPFGGGTYEQYF
NA,TRBJ1-4,NA,TRBV29-1,TGCAGCGCCCAGGGTCTCGGGGGGACTGTTAATGAAAAACTGTTTTTT,CSAQGLGGTVNEKLFF
once,TRBJ1-4,NA,TRBV18,TGTGCCAGCGCGAACAGGTCTAATGAAAAACTGTTTTTT,CASANRSNEKLFF
NA,TRBJ2-1,TRBD1,TRBV18,TGTGCCAGCTCACCGGGACAGGGGACGAATGAGCAGTTCTTC,CASSPGQGTNEQFF
NA,TRBJ2-1,TRBD2,TRBV6-5,TGTGCCAGCGCGGGGGGTTGGAAGGGTGAGCAGTTCTTC,CASAGGWKGEQFF
once,TRBJ1-1,NA,TRBV4-1,TGCGCCAGCAGCCAAGATCGAGGCCGCACTGAAGCTTTCTTT,CASSQDRGRTEAFF
NA,TRBJ2-5,TRBD2,TRBV6-2/TRBV6-3,TGTGCCAGCAGTCCCCTGCTTGGCGGGGGGGCCGGGGAGACCCAGTACTTC,CASSPLLGGGAGETQYF
NA,TRBJ2-5,TRBD2,TRBV5-1,TGCGCCAGCAGCTTGGGGACTAGCGGGGGTAGAGAGACCCAGTACTTC,CASSLGTSGGRETQYF
NA,TRBJ1-1,NA,TRBV9,TGTGCCAGCAGTACCCAGGAGAACACTGAAGCTTTCTTT,CASSTQENTEAFF
NA,TRBJ1-4,NA,TRBV2,TGTGCCAGCAGTGACAGGGTTGGAGAAAAACTGTTTTTT,CASSDRVGEKLFF
NA,TRBJ2-3,NA,TRBV3-1/TRBV3-2,TGTGCCAGCAGCCAAGGATCCCGGACTGAAAGCACAGATACGCAGTATTTT,CASSQGSRTESTDTQYF